This T cell receptor (beta chain) is drawn from a study of radiation and T cells in renal cell carcinoma. Here immunoSEQ multiplex PCR was the method, and the copy in TCRdb shows in-frame clones only, minus some. The data hold 150,000 or so clones, with less than 90% observed a single time. Regarding time point: baseline pretreatment blood. Specified treatment: 15 Gy SBRT to primary tumor, nephrectomy 4 weeks later. The sample in question was blood, obtained from a patient whose treatment included radiotherapy and nephrectomy. The sequence was obtained from a woman in her seventies with renal cell carcinoma.

CDR3 bases: TGTGCCAGCAGCTTAGTTGGTAGCACAGATACGCAGTATTTT. This sequence encodes CASSLVGSTDTQYF. The chain uses TRBV7-8 and TRBJ2-3; D unresolved. Germline CDR1 reads SGHVS; CDR2 reads FQNEAQ. The CDR3 has 14 residues. Trimming removed 1 base at V and 0 bases at J, with 5 bases between.